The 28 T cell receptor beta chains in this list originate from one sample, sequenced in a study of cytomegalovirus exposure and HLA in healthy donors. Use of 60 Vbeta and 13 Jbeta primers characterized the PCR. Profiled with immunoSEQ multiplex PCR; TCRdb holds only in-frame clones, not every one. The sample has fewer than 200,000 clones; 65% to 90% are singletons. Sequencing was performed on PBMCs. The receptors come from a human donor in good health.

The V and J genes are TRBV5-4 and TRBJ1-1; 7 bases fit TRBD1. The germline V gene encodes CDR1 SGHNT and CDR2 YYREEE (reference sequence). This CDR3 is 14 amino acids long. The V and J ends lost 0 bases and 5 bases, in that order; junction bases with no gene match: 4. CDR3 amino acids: CASSLGQGLTEAFF. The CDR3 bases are TGTGCCAGCAGCTTGGGACAGGGTTTAACTGAAGCTTTCTTT. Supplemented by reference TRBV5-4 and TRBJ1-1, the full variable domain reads ETGVTQSPTHLIKTRGQQVTLRCSSQSGHNTVSWYQQALGQGPQFIFQYYREEENGRGNFPPRFSGLQFPNYSSELNVNALELDDSALYLCASSLGQGLTEAFFGQGTRLTVV.

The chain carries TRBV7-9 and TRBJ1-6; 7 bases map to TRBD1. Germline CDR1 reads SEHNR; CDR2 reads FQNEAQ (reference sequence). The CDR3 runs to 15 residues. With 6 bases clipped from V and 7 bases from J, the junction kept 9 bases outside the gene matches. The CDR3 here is CASSQGQVENSPLHF. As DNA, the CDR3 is TGTGCCAGCAGTCAAGGACAGGTGGAAAATTCACCCCTCCACTTT.

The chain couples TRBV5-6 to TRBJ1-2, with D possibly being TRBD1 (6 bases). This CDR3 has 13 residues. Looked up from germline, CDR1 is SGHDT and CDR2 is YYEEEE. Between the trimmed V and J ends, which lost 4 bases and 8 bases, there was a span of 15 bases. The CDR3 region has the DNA TGTGCCAGCAGCATAACCGGGACAAGAGGCTACACCTTC. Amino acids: CASSITGTRGYTF.

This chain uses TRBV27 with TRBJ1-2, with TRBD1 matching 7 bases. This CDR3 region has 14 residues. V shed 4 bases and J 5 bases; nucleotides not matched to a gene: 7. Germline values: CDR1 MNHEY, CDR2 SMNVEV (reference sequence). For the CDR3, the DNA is TGTGCCAGCAGTTACCGTGGACAGGCTTATGGCTACACCTTC. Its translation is CASSYRGQAYGYTF.

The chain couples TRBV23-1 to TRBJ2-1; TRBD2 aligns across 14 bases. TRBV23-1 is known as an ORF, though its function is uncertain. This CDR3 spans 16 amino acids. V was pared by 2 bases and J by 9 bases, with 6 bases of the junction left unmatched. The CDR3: CASSQQAGLAGVEQFF. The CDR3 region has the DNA TGCGCCAGCAGTCAACAAGCGGGACTAGCGGGGGTTGAGCAGTTCTTC.

CDR3 in amino acids: CASSARGDINQPQHF. The CDR3 DNA reads as TGTGCCAGTAGTGCGCGGGGGGACATCAATCAGCCCCAGCATTTT. The rearrangement joins TRBV19 to TRBJ1-5, with D perhaps matching TRBD1 (6 bases). The CDR3 totals 15 residues. Germline loops: CDR1 LNHDA, CDR2 SQIVND (reference sequence). Deletions cut 5 bases from V and 3 bases from J, with 14 bases between.

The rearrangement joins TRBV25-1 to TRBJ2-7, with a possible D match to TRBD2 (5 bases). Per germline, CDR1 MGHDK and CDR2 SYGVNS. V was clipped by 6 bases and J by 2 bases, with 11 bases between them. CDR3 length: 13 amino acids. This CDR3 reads CASSEDSTYEQYF. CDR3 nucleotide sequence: TGTGCCAGCAGCGAGGACTCAACCTACGAGCAGTACTTC.

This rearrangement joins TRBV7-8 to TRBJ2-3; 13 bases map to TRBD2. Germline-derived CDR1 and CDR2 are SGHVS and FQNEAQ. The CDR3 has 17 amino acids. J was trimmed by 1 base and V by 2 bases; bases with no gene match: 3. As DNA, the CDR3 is TGTGCCAGCAGCTTAAGACTAGCGGGGGGCGGCACAGATACGCAGTATTTT. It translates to CASSLRLAGGGTDTQYF.

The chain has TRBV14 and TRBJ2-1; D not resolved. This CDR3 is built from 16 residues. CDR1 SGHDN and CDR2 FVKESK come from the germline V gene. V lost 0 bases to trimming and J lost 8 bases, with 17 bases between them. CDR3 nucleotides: TGTGCCAGCAGCCAAGATATCGCCACTCATCCCTATGAGCAGTTCTTC. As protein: CASSQDIATHPYEQFF. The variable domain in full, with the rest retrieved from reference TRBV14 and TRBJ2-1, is EAGVTQFPSHSVIEKGQTVTLRCDPISGHDNLYWYRRVMGKEIKFLLHFVKESKQDESGMPNNRFLAERTGGTYSTLKVQPAELEDSGVYFCASSQDIATHPYEQFFGPGTRLTVL.

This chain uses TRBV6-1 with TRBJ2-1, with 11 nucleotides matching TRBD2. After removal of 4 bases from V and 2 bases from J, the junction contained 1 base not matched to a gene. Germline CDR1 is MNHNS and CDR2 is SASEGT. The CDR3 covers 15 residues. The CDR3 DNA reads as TGTGCCAGCAGTGGGGGACTAGCGGCCTACAATGAGCAGTTCTTC. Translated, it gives CASSGGLAAYNEQFF.

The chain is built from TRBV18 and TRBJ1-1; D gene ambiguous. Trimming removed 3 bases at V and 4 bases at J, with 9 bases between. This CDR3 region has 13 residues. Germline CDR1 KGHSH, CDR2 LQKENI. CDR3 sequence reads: CASSPGPGTEAFF. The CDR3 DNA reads TGTGCCAGCTCACCGGGTCCGGGCACTGAAGCTTTCTTT.

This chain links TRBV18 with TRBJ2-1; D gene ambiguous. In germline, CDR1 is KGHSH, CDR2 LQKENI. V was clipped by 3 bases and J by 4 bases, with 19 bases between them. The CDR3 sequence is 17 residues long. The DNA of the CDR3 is TGTGCCAGCTCACCTATCCCAGGTGGCACCCCTTACAATGAGCAGTTCTTC. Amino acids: CASSPIPGGTPYNEQFF.

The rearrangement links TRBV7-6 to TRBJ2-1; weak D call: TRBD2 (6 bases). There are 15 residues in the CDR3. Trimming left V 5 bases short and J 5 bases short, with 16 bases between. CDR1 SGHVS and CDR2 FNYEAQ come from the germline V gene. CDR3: CASSPGSGLNNEQFF. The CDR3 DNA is TGTGCCAGCAGCCCTGGGTCGGGACTCAACAATGAGCAGTTCTTC.

The CDR3, as DNA: TGCAGCGTTGGACAGGGCAAGGCTAGCGGGCCTAGGGTCATAGAGACCCAGTACTTC. It encodes CSVGQGKASGPRVIETQYF. The rearrangement links TRBV29-1 to TRBJ2-5, with D possibly matching TRBD2 (8 bases). The V and J ends lost 4 bases and 4 bases respectively, with 31 bases between them. CDR1 is SQVTM, CDR2 ANQGSEA, per germline. The CDR3 has 19 amino acids.

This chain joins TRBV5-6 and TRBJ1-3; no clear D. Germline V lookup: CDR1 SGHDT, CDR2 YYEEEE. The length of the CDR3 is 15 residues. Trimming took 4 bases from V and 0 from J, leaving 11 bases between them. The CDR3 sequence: CASSPPQSSGNTIYF. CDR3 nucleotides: TGTGCCAGCAGCCCACCACAGAGCTCTGGAAACACCATATATTTT.

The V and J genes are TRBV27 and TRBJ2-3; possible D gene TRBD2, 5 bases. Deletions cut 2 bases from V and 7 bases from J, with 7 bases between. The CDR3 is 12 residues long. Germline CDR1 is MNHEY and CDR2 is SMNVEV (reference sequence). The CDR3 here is CASSLEGYTQYF. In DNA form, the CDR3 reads TGTGCCAGCAGTTTAGAGGGATATACGCAGTATTTT.

The CDR3 reads CASSQDPGNEQFF. CDR3 bases: TGCGCCAGCAGCCAAGATCCGGGGAATGAGCAGTTCTTC. The genes are TRBV4-1 and TRBJ2-1, with a tentative D call TRBD2 (5 bases). Germline CDR1 reads MGHRA; CDR2 reads YSYEKL. This CDR3 region has 13 residues. The ends were cut back, 0 bases at V and 7 bases at J, with 7 bases in the middle.

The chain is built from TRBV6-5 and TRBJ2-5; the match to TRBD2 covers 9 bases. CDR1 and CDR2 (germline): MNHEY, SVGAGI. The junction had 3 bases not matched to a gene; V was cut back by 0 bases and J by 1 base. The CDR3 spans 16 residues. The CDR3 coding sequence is TGTGCCAGCAGTTACTCTAGCGGGGGCGTCCAAGAGACCCAGTACTTC. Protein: CASSYSSGGVQETQYF.

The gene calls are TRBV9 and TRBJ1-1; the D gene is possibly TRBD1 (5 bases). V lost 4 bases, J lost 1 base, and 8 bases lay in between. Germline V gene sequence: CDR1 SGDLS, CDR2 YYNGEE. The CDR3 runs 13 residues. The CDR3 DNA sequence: TGTGCCAGCAGCATAGGACAGAACACTGAAGCTTTCTTT. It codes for CASSIGQNTEAFF.

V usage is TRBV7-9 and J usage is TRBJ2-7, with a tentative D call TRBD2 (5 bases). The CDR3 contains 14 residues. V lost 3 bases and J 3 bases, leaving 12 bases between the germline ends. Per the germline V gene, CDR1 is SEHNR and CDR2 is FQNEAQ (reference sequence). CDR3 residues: CASSLRVGDYEQYF. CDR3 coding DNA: TGTGCCAGCAGCTTGAGGGTCGGGGACTACGAGCAGTACTTC.

The CDR3 DNA follows: TGTGCCAGCAGTGAAGGGTTAGCGGGGGTGTCCTACGAGCAGTACTTC. This sequence encodes CASSEGLAGVSYEQYF. The chain links TRBV2 to TRBJ2-7, with 9 bases that match TRBD2. This CDR3 contains 16 residues. Looked up from germline, CDR1 is SNHLY and CDR2 is FYNNEI. After removal of 1 base from V and 1 base from J, the junction contained 5 bases not matched to a gene.

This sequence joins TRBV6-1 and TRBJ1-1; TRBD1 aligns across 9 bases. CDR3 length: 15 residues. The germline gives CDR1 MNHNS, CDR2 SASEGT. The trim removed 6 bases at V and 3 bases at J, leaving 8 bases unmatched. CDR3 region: CASSQTGGSHTEAFF. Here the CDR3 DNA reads TGTGCCAGCAGCCAGACAGGGGGATCCCACACTGAAGCTTTCTTT.

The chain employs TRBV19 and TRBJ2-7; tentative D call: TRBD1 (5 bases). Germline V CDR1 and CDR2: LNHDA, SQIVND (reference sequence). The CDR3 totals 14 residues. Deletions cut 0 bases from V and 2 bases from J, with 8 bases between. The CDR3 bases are TGTGCCAGTAGTATAGAAACAGGAGCCTACGAGCAGTACTTC. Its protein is CASSIETGAYEQYF.

CDR3 coding DNA: TGTGCCAGCAGCGAAGGGGCTGTCACTGAAGCTTTCTTT. Protein sequence: CASSEGAVTEAFF. This chain links TRBV9 with TRBJ1-1, with D perhaps matching TRBD1 (5 bases). Germline CDR1 is SGDLS and CDR2 is YYNGEE. The length of the CDR3 is 13 residues. The V gene lost 3 bases and the J gene lost 4 bases, with 10 bases spanning the gap.

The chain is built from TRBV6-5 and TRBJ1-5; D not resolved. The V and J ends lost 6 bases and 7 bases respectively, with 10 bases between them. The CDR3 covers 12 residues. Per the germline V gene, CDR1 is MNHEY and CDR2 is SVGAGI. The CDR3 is CASSKTRQPQHF. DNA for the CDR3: TGTGCCAGCAGCAAGACACGGCAGCCCCAGCATTTT.

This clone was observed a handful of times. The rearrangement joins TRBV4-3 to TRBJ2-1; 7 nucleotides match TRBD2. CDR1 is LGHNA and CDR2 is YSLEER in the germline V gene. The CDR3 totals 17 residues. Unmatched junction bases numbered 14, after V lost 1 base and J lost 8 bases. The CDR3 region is CASSQVHNGGSPDEQFF. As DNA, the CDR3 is TGCGCCAGCAGCCAAGTTCATAACGGGGGGAGCCCCGATGAGCAGTTCTTC.

The CDR3 DNA reads as TGCGCCAGCAGCCAGGGGACAGGGAGTAAGGTCTACGAGCAGTACTTC. This codes for CASSQGTGSKVYEQYF. The V and J genes are TRBV4-1 and TRBJ2-7; 9 positions match TRBD1. The CDR3 is made up of 16 amino acids. From germline, CDR1 is MGHRA and CDR2 YSYEKL. The ends lost 3 bases at V and 3 bases at J; junction bases unmatched: 9.

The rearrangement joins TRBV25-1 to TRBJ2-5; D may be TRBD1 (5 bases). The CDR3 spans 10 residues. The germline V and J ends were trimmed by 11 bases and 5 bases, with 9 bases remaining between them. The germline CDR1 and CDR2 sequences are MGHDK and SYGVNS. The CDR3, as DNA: TGTGCCGTTAAGGGGGAGACCCAGTACTTC. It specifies CAVKGETQYF.